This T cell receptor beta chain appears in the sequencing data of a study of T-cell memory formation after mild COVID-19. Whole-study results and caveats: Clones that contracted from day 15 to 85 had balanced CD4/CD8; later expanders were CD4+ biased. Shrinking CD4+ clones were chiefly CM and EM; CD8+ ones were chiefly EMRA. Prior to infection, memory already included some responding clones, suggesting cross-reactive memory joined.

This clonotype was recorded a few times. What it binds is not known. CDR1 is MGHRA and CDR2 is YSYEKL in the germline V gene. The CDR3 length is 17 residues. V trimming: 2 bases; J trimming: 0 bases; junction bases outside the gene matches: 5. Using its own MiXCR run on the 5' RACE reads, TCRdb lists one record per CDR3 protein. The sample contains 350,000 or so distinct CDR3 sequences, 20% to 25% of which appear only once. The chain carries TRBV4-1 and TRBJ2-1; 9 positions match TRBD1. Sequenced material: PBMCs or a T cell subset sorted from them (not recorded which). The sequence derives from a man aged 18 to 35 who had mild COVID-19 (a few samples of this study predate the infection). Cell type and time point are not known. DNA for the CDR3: TGCGCCAGCAGCCAACATCCGGGACAGGGCTCCTACAATGAGCAGTTCTTC. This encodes CASSQHPGQGSYNEQFF.